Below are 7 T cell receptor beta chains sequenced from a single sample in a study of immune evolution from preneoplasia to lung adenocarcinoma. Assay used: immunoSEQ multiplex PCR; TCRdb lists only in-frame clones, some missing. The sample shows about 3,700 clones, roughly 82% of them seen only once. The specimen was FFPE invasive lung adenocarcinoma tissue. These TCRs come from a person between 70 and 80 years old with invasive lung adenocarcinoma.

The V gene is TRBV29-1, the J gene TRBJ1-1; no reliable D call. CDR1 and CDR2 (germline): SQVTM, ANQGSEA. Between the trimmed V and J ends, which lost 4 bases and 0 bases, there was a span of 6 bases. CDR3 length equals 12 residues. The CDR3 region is CSVGFLNTEAFF. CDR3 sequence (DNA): TGCAGCGTTGGTTTTCTGAACACTGAAGCTTTCTTT.

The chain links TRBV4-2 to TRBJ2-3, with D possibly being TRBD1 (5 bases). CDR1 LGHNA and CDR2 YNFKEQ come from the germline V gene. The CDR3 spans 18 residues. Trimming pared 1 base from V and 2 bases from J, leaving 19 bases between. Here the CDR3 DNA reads TGTGCCAGCAGCCAAGTATTTTCTAGACAGTTTACCACAGATACGCAGTATTTT. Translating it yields CASSQVFSRQFTTDTQYF.

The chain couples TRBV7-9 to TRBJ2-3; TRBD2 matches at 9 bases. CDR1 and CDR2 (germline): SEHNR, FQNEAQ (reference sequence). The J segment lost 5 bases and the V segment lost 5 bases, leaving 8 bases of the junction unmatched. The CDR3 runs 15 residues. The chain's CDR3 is CASSISGGTGDTQYF. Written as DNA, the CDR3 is TGTGCCAGCAGCATTAGCGGGGGAACGGGAGATACGCAGTATTTT.

As DNA, the CDR3 is TGTGCCATCAGTGCGGGACAGGGGGCGGATGAAAAACTGTTTTTT. This gives the protein CAISAGQGADEKLFF. The V gene is TRBV10-3, the J gene TRBJ1-4, with 12 bases lining up with TRBD1. V lost 4 bases to trimming and J lost 6 bases; unmatched junction nucleotides: 3. CDR1 ENHRY and CDR2 SYGVKD come from the germline V gene. This CDR3 is built from 15 residues.

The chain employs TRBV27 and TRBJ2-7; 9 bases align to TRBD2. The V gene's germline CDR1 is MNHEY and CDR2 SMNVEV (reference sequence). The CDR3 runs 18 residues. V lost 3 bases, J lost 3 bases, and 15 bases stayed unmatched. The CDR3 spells CASSLRAVAGAGGYEQYF. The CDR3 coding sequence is TGTGCCAGCAGTTTGAGGGCTGTAGCGGGAGCAGGGGGCTACGAGCAGTACTTC.

In DNA form, the CDR3 reads TGTGCCAGCAGCTTCGGAATTTCTAACTATGGCTACACCTTC. Its protein product is CASSFGISNYGYTF. The chain carries TRBV5-6 and TRBJ1-2, with unresolved D. The germline V and J ends were trimmed by 2 bases and 0 bases, with 8 bases remaining between them. The CDR3 covers 14 residues. CDR1 is SGHDT, CDR2 YYEEEE, per germline.

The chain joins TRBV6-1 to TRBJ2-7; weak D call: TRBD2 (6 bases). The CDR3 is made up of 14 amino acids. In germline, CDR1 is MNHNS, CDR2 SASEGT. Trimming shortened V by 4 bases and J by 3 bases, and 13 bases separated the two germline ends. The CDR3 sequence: CASSAAGNVYEQYF. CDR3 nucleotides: TGTGCCAGCAGTGCGGCGGGAAACGTCTACGAGCAGTACTTC.